This note documents a single TCR beta chain sequence. This clone turned up a few times. The specificity of this receptor is unknown. No qualities accompany the bases; no much larger clone lies one base away. Each donor gave one peripheral blood draw, averaging roughly 100 mL, which was collected into heparinised tubes. Naive, central memory, regulatory and stem cell-like memory CD4+ T cells were sorted on a BD FACSAria II using a panel including CD45RO, CCR7, CD25, CD127, CD95 and CD27. All sorted populations exceeded 98% purity. PBMCs were isolated immediately by Lymphoprep density gradient centrifugation and stained directly without culture. So that batch effects would be minimized, each experiment stained and sorted samples in pairs, pairing one healthy donor with one patient. The entry originates in a study of beta chain features in type 1 diabetes listed by TCRdb under 2018. Broadly, across the study: No differences in mean age, gender distribution, total cell number or subset yield were found between patients and healthy donors. A total of about 110 million sorted cells were examined across all samples, and the number of cells per subset was strongly correlated with RNA yield. The study compared the TCRB repertoires of sorted circulating CD4+ T cell subsets in recently diagnosed type 1 diabetes patients with those in matched healthy donors. Naive and central memory subsets were obtained from all 28 donors, but regulatory and stem cell-like memory subsets were isolated from only 8 patients and roughly 8 healthy donors.

Between the V and J ends, shortened by 6 bases and 6 bases respectively, the junction contains 14 bases. Taken from cysteine to phenylalanine, the CDR3 has 13 residues. Only CDR3 DNA is held: 39 bases, read in frame from base 1. CDR1 and CDR2, looked up from the germline V gene, are SQVTM and ANQGSEA. Summary of the overall study and its limitations: Naive, central memory and regulatory TCRB repertoires appeared more similar among patients than among healthy donors. Because cDNA was sequenced instead of genomic DNA, highly expressing activated cells could be over-represented, though the groups showed no difference in activation or CD3 levels. In all four CD4+ subsets, TCRB CDR3 length was moderately but significantly shorter in type 1 diabetes patients. HLA sub-analyses involved small numbers of individuals, so any influence of HLA type on TCRB rearrangement remained unresolved. At VDJ recombination sites, patients with type 1 diabetes made fewer insertions and deleted more nucleotides, a pattern implying thymic rearrangement abnormalities. PCR may preferentially amplify shorter templates, but because patient and control samples were amplified and corrected together, any resulting skew would affect both groups equally.

All of the isolated RNA was reverse transcribed with the High Capacity cDNA Reverse Transcription Kit, so expressed TCRB transcripts were sequenced. Deep immunoSEQ sequencing was performed on naive, central memory and regulatory T cell samples, with an average of roughly 3.6 million total reads per sample. After sorted cells were lysed in RLT buffer, RNA was extracted with DNase-treated RNeasy Micro or Mini kits, with the choice depending on cell number. Each cell subset was processed on its own to prevent cross-contamination, while patient and healthy donor samples were processed together. TCRB sequences were amplified from cDNA with the immunoSEQ multiplex PCR, producing 87-bp fragments spanning the CDR3 region. Sequencing of the amplicons was done on the Illumina HiSeq platform. The authors processed their data as follows. PCR bias was computationally corrected using synthetic template baselines, reads within Hamming distance 2 were collapsed, and singletons that could not be merged were discarded. Reads were aligned to IMGT to assign V, D and J genes, CDR3 length, and insertions or deletions at six rearrangement sites. Within each subset, clonotype counts were normalized to sorted cell number, after which true diversity and Gini coefficients were computed with the tcR R package. The overlap coefficient, calculated on TCRB nucleotide sequences, was used to measure repertoire sharing. Not all clones reach the TCRdb copy of this immuneACCESS table, which keeps in-frame sequences only. Checked studies attribute under half of the gap to unresolved V genes and leave the rest unexplained. The V and J calls and clone size come from that table; D and trimming were worked out from the DNA. This sample gives some 150,000 clones in total; 7% to 9.5% of them show up just once. The top ten clones comprise under 0.75% of the sample.

The sample consisted of central memory CD4+ T cells from blood. The origin of this receptor is a young woman with type 1 diabetes. Recombination connected TRBV29-1 to TRBJ1-4, with no reliable assignment of the D segment. The CDR3 corresponds to CSVGERVDEKLFF. The DNA sequence follows: TGCAGCGTCGGGGAGAGGGTGGATGAAAAACTGTTTTTT.